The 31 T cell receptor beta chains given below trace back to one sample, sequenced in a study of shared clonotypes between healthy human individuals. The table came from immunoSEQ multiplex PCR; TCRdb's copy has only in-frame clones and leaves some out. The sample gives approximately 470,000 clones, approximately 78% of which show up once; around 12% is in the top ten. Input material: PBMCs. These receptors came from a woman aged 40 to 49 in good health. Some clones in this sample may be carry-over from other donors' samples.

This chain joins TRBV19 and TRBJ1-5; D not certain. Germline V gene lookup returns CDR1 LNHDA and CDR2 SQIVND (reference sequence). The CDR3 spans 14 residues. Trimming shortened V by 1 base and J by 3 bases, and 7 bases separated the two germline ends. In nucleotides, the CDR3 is TGTGCCAGTAGTATAGGGCAGGACAATCAGCCCCAGCATTTT. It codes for CASSIGQDNQPQHF.

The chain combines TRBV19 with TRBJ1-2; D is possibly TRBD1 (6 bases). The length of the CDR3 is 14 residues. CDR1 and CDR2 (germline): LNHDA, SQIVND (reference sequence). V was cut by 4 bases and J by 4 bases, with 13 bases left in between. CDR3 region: CASSTSGTSYGYTF. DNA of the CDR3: TGTGCCAGTAGTACCAGCGGGACATCCTATGGCTACACCTTC.

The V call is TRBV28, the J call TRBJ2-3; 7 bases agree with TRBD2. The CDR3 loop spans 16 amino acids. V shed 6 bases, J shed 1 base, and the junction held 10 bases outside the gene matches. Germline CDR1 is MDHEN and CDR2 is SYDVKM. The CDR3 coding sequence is TGTGCCAGCAGCGCTTTGGGAGGGGTCCGCACAGATACGCAGTATTTT. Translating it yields CASSALGGVRTDTQYF.

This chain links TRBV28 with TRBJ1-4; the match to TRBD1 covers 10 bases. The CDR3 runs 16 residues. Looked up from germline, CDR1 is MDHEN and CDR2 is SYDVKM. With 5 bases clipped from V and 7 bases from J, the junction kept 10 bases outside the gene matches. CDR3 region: CASSVYGTGVGEKLFF. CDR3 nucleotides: TGTGCCAGCAGTGTCTACGGGACAGGGGTTGGTGAAAAACTGTTTTTT.

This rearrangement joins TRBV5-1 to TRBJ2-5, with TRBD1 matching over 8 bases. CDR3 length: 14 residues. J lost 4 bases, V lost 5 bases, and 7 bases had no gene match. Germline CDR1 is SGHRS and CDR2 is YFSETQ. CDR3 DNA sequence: TGCGCCAGCAGATCTGACAGGGGAACAGAGACCCAGTACTTC. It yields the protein CASRSDRGTETQYF.

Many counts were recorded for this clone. The CDR3 nucleotides read TGTGCCAGTAGTACCCTGACAGGGGGCGGGAATCAGCCCCAGCATTTT. Its translation: CASSTLTGGGNQPQHF. The chain links TRBV19 to TRBJ1-5, with 10 nucleotides matching TRBD1. Germline V lookup: CDR1 LNHDA, CDR2 SQIVND (reference sequence). The CDR3 length is 16 residues. The V and J ends lost 4 bases and 4 bases, in that order; junction bases with no gene match: 7. The full variable domain, rest sourced from reference TRBV19 and TRBJ1-5, is DGGITQSPKYLFRKEGQNVTLSCEQNLNHDAMYWYRQDPGQGLRLIYYSQIVNDFQKGDIAEGYSVSREKKESFPLTVTSAQKNPTAFYLCASSTLTGGGNQPQHFGDGTRLSIL.

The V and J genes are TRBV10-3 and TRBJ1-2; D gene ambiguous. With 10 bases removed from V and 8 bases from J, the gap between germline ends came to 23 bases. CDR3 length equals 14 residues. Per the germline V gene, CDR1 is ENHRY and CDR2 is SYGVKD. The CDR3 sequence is CASSLRTAETGYTF. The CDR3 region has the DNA TGTGCCAGCAGCCTGAGGACCGCAGAAACGGGCTACACCTTC.

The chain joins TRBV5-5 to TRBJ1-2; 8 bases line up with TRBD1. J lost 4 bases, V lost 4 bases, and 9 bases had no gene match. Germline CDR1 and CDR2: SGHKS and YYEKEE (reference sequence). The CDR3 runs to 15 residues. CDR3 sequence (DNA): TGTGCCAGCAGCCCGACAGGGGCAGAGGTCTATGGCTACACCTTC. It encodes CASSPTGAEVYGYTF.

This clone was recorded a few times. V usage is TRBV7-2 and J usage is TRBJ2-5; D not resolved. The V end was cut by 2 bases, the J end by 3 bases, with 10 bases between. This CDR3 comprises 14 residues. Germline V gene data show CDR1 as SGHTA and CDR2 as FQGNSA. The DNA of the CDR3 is TGTGCCAGCAGCTTACAGAGTGGGGAAGAGACCCAGTACTTC. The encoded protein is CASSLQSGEETQYF.

The CDR3 coding sequence is TGTGCCAGCCCTGGACGGGAGGGGGGGAATGAGCAGTTCTTC. It is translated as CASPGREGGNEQFF. The genes are TRBV28 and TRBJ2-1; 8 nucleotides match TRBD2. The CDR3 covers 14 residues. Germline trimming cut 8 bases from V and 7 bases from J; bases unmatched to any gene: 10. Germline CDR1 and CDR2: MDHEN and SYDVKM.

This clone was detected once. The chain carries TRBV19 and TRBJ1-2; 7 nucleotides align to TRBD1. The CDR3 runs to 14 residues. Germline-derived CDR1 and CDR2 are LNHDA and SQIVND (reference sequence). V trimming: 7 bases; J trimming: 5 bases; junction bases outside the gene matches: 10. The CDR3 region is CASTLDREGYGYTF. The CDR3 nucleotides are TGTGCCAGTACCCTCGACAGGGAAGGGTATGGCTACACCTTC.

In DNA, the CDR3 is TGTGCCAGCAGCTCGCCGGGGTCCGGGGAGCTGTTTTTT. This codes for CASSSPGSGELFF. This chain uses TRBV7-6 with TRBJ2-2, with a weak D call TRBD2 (5 bases). The CDR3 contains 13 residues. Germline V gene lookup returns CDR1 SGHVS and CDR2 FNYEAQ. V was clipped by 4 bases and J by 6 bases, with 9 bases between them.

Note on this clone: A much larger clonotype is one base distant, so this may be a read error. The CDR3 loop is CASSNRDEQYF. In nucleotides, the CDR3 is TGTGCCAGCAGCAACAGGGACGAGCAGTACTTC. The chain links TRBV21-1 to TRBJ2-7; the table's D call of TRBD1 was not tested on the DNA. TRBV21-1 is a recognized pseudogene. The CDR3 has 11 residues.

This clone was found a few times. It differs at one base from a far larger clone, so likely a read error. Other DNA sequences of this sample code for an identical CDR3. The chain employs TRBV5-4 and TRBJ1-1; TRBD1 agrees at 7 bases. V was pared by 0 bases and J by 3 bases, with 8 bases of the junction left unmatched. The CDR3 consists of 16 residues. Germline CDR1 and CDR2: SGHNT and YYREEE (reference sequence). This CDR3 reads CASSLGTGVEDTEAFF. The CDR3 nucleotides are TGTGCCAGCAGCTTGGGGACAGGTGTTGAGGACACTGAAGCTTTCTTT. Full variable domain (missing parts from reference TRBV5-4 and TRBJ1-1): ETGVTQSPTHLIKTRGQQVTLRCSSQSGHNTVSWYQQALGQGPQFIFQYYREEENGRGNFPPRFSGLQFPNYSSELNVNALELDDSALYLCASSLGTGVEDTEAFFGQGTRLTVV.

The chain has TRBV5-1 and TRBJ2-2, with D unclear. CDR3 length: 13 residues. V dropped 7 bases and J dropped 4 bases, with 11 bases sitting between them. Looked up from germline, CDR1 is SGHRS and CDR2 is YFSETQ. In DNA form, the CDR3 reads TGCGCCAGCCGGCTGACAATCACCGGGGAGCTGTTTTTT. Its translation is CASRLTITGELFF.

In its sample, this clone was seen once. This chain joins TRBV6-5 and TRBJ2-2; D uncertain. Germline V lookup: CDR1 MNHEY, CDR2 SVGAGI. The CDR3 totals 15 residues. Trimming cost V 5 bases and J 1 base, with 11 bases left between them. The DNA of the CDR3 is TGTGCCAGCAGTCGACTGACTGGGAACACCGGGGAGCTGTTTTTT. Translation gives CASSRLTGNTGELFF.

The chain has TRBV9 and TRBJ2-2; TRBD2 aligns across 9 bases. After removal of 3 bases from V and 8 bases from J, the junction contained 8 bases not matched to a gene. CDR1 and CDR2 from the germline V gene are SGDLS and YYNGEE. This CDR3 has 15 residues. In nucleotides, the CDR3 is TGTGCCAGCAGCGGGTTAGCGGGAGCGGATGGGGAGCTGTTTTTT. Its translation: CASSGLAGADGELFF. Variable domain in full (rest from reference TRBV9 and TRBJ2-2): DSGVTQTPKHLITATGQRVTLRCSPRSGDLSVYWYQQSLDQGLQFLIQYYNGEERAKGNILERFSAQQFPDLHSELNLSSLELGDSALYFCASSGLAGADGELFFGEGSRLTVL.

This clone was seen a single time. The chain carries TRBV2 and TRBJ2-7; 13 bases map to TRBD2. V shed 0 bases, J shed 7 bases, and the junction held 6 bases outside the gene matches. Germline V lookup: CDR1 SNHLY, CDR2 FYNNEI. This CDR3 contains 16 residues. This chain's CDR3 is CASSEAGGGLAGEQYF. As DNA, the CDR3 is TGTGCCAGCAGTGAAGCGGGTGGGGGACTAGCGGGAGAGCAGTACTTC.

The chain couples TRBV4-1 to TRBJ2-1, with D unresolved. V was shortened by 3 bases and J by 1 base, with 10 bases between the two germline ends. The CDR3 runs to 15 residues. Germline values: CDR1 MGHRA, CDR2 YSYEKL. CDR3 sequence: CASSQAGRSYNEQFF. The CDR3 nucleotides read TGCGCCAGCAGCCAGGCCGGGCGTTCCTACAATGAGCAGTTCTTC.

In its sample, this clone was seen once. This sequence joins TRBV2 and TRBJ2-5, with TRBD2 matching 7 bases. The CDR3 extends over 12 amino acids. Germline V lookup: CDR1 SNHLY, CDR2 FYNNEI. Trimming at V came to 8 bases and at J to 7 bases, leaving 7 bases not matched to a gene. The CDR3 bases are TGTGCCAGCGGGGGGGGACCGGGGACCCAGTACTTC. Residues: CASGGGPGTQYF.

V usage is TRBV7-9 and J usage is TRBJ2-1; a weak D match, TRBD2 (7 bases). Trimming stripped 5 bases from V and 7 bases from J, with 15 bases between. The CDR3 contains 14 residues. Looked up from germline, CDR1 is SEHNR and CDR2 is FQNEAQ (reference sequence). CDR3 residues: CASSAGLGGNEQFF. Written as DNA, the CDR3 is TGTGCCAGCAGCGCCGGACTAGGGGGTAATGAGCAGTTCTTC.

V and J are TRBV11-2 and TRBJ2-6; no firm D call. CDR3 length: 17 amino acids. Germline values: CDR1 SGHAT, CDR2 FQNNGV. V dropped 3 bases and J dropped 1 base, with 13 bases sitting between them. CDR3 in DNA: TGTGCCAGCAGCTTTACACCGACTCCGTCTGGGGCCAACGTCCTGACTTTC. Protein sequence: CASSFTPTPSGANVLTF.

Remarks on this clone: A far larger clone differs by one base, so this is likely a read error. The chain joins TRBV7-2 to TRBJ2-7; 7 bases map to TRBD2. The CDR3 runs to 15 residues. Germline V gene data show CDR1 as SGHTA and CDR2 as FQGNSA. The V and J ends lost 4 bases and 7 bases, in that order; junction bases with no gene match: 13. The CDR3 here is CTSSSDGTMVGEQYF. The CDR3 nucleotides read TGTACCAGCAGCTCCGACGGGACTATGGTAGGAGAGCAGTACTTC.

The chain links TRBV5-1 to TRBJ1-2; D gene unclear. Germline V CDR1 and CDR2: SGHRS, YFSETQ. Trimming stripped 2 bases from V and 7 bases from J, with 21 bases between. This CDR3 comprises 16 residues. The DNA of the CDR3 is TGCGCCAGCAGCTTCTTGATGGCGGACGTATCGGGTGGCTACACCTTC. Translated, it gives CASSFLMADVSGGYTF.

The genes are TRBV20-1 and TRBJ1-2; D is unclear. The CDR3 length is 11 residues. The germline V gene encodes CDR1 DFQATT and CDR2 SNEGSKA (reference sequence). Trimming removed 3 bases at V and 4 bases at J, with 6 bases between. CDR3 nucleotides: TGCAGTGCTAGGTTTTCCTATGGCTACACCTTC. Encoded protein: CSARFSYGYTF.

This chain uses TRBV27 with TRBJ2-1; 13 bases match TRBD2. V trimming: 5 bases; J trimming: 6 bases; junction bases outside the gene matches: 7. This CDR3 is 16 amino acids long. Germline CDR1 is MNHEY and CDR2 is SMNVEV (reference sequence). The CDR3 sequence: CASSPRGLAGINEQFF. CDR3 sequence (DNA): TGTGCCAGCAGTCCCCGGGGACTAGCGGGAATCAATGAGCAGTTCTTC.

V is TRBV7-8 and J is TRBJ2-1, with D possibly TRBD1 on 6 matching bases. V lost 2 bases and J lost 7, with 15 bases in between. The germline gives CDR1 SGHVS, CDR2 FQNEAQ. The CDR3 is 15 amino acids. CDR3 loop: CASSLNRVRTNEQFF. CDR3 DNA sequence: TGTGCCAGCAGCTTAAACAGGGTGCGAACGAATGAGCAGTTCTTC.

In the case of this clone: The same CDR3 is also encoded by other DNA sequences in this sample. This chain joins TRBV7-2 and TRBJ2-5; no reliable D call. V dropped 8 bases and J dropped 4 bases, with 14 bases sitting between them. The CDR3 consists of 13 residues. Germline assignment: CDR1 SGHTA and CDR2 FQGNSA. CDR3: CASRPGGGETQYF. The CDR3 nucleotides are TGTGCCAGCCGACCGGGTGGCGGAGAGACCCAGTACTTC.

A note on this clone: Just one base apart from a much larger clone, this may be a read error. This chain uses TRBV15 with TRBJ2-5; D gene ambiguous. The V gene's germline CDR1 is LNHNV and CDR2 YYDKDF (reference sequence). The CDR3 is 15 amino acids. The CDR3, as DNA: TGTGCCACCAGCAGAGATCCTCAGCAACAAGGGACCCAGTACTTC. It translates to CATSRDPQQQGTQYF.

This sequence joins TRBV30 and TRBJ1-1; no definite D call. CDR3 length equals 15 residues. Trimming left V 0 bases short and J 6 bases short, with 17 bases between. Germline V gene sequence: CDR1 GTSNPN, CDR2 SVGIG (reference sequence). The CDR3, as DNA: TGTGCCTGGAGTGTGTATATTTCAAAATCGGCTGAAGCTTTCTTT. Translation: CAWSVYISKSAEAFF.

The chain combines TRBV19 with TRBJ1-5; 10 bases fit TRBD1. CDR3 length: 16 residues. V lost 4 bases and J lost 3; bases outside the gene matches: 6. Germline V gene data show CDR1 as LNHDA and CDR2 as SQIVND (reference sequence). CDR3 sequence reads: CASSTYGTGANQPQHF. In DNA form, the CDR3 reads TGTGCCAGTAGTACTTATGGGACAGGGGCCAATCAGCCCCAGCATTTT.